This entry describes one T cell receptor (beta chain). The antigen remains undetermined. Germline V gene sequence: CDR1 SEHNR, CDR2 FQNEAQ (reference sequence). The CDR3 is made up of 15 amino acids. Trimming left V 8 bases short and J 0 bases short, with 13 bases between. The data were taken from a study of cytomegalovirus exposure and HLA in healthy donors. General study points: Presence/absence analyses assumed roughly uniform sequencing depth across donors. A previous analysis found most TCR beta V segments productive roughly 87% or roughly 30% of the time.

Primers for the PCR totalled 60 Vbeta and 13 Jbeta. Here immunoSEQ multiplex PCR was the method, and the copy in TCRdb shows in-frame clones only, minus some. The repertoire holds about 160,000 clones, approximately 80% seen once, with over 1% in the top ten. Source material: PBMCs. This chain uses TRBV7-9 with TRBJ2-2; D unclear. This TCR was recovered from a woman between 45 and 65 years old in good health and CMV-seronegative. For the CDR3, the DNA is TGTGCCAGCTTCCTTCAGGCCTCGAACACCGGGGAGCTGTTTTTT. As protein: CASFLQASNTGELFF.